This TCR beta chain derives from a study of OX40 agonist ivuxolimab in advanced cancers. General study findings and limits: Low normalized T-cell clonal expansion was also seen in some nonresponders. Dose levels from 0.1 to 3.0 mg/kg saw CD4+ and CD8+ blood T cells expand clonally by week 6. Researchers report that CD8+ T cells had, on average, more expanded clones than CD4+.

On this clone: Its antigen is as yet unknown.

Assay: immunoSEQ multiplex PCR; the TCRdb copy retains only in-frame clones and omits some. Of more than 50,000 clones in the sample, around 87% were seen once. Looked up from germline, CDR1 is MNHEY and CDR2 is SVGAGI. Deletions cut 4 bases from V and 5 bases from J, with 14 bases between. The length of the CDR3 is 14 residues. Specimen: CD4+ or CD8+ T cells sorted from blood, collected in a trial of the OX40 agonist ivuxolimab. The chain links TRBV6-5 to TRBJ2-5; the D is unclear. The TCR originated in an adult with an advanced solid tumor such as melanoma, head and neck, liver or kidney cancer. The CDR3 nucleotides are TGTGCCAGCAGTTCCCGACCGAGAACTGAGACCCAGTACTTC. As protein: CASSSRPRTETQYF.